These 18 T cell receptor beta chains were sequenced from one sample in a study of CD8+ T cells in alopecia areata. RNA was isolated and reverse transcribed to cDNA, the sequencing template. Sequencing used immunoSEQ multiplex PCR; TCRdb keeps in-frame clones, though not all of them. The repertoire holds 100,000 to 150,000 clones, around 49% seen once, with 18% in the top ten. Sequencing was performed on CD8+ T cells sorted from blood, taken at week 0. These receptors came from a human donor with alopecia areata.

This clone has just a few counts. V and J are TRBV14 and TRBJ2-5, with D unresolved. The CDR3 spans 15 residues. Germline values: CDR1 SGHDN, CDR2 FVKESK. Trimming left V 0 bases short and J 3 bases short, with 11 bases between. The CDR3 is CASSQDEFWEETQYF. The CDR3 DNA reads TGTGCCAGCAGCCAAGACGAGTTTTGGGAAGAGACCCAGTACTTC.

The V call is TRBV7-9, the J call TRBJ1-5; 12 bases fit TRBD1. V dropped 5 bases and J dropped 5; count of bases not matched to a gene: 7. The CDR3 has 16 residues. Germline values: CDR1 SEHNR, CDR2 FQNEAQ (reference sequence). CDR3 in amino acids: CASSPQGQGADQPQHF. CDR3 in DNA: TGTGCCAGCAGCCCCCAGGGACAGGGGGCAGATCAGCCCCAGCATTTT.

The chain has TRBV5-8 and TRBJ1-5, with D maybe TRBD1 (5 bases). This CDR3 region has 14 residues. From germline, CDR1 is SGHTS and CDR2 YDEGEE. V was shortened by 4 bases and J by 3 bases, with 11 bases between the two germline ends. The CDR3 coding sequence is TGTGCCAGCAGCCTTAGACAGATCAATCAGCCCCAGCATTTT. This encodes CASSLRQINQPQHF.

V and J are TRBV2 and TRBJ2-7; TRBD1 agrees at 11 bases. CDR3 size: 16 residues. CDR1 SNHLY and CDR2 FYNNEI come from the germline V gene. Trimming took 10 bases from V and 6 from J; bases not matched to a gene: 17. CDR3 bases: TGTGCCACCCAGGGCCGGGGACAGGGGGAATTTGGCGAGCAGTACTTC. Amino acid sequence: CATQGRGQGEFGEQYF. Combining the CDR3 with reference TRBV2 and TRBJ2-7 gives the whole variable domain EPEVTQTPSHQVTQMGQEVILRCVPISNHLYFYWYRQILGQKVEFLVSFYNNEISEKSEIFDDQFSVERPDGSNFTLKIRSTKLEDSAMYFCATQGRGQGEFGEQYFGPGTRLTVT.

The chain has TRBV4-1 and TRBJ1-1; the match to TRBD1 covers 9 bases. Germline lookup yields CDR1 MGHRA and CDR2 YSYEKL. The CDR3 sequence is 15 residues long. V shed 1 base, J shed 5 bases, and the junction held 5 bases outside the gene matches. CDR3 region: CASSQGTGAGTEAFF. The CDR3 bases are TGCGCCAGCAGCCAAGGGACAGGGGCCGGGACTGAAGCTTTCTTT.

This sequence joins TRBV9 and TRBJ2-1; TRBD1 matches 11 bases. In germline, CDR1 is SGDLS, CDR2 YYNGEE. CDR3 length: 16 residues. J gave up 3 bases and V 3 bases, and 5 bases lay outside the gene matches. The CDR3 nucleotides read TGTGCCAGCAGCGGGACCGGGACAGGGGGCTACAATGAGCAGTTCTTC. Translating it yields CASSGTGTGGYNEQFF.

This clone was counted a few times. This specimen includes other DNA sequences encoding the same CDR3. The chain couples TRBV7-9 to TRBJ2-7; D remains unclear. Germline CDR1 is SEHNR and CDR2 is FQNEAQ (reference sequence). CDR3 length equals 12 residues. Trimming stripped 1 base from V and 2 bases from J, with 3 bases between. The CDR3 loop reads CASSLGAYEQYF. The CDR3 DNA reads TGTGCCAGCAGCTTAGGAGCCTACGAGCAGTACTTC.

The J gene is TRBJ2-1, the V gene TRBV19, with 12 bases matching TRBD2. V was pared by 5 bases and J by 3 bases, with 5 bases of the junction left unmatched. The CDR3 is 16 amino acids. Germline V lookup: CDR1 LNHDA, CDR2 SQIVND (reference sequence). Written as DNA, the CDR3 is TGTGCCAGTAGTTCCCGGACTAGCGGGGACTACAATGAGCAGTTCTTC. This encodes CASSSRTSGDYNEQFF.

This chain uses TRBV5-6 with TRBJ1-2; 9 bases are a match to TRBD1. This CDR3 has 15 amino acids. CDR1 SGHDT and CDR2 YYEEEE come from the germline V gene. V was pared by 4 bases and J by 2 bases, with 6 bases of the junction left unmatched. The CDR3 reads CASSPGTGLNYGYTF. The CDR3 nucleotides are TGTGCCAGCAGCCCCGGGACAGGGCTGAACTATGGCTACACCTTC.

The genes are TRBV7-6 and TRBJ2-3; D unclear. This CDR3 region has 12 residues. Germline CDR1 reads SGHVS; CDR2 reads FNYEAQ. Trimming took 4 bases from V and 0 from J, leaving 2 bases between them. The DNA for the CDR3 is TGTGCCAGCAGCTACAGCACAGATACGCAGTATTTT. It translates to CASSYSTDTQYF.

The sample holds a few counts of this clone. V and J are TRBV13 and TRBJ2-2, with no clear D. The CDR3 has 13 amino acids. From germline, CDR1 is PRHDT and CDR2 FYEKMQ (reference sequence). V lost 5 bases, J lost 5 bases, and 9 bases lay in between. This CDR3 reads CASSPEGTGELFF. The CDR3 bases are TGTGCCAGCAGCCCAGAAGGGACCGGGGAGCTGTTTTTT.

Regarding this clone: The same CDR3 arises from other DNA sequences in this sample as well. The genes are TRBV9 and TRBJ2-5, with D possibly being TRBD2 (5 bases). CDR1 and CDR2 from the germline V gene are SGDLS and YYNGEE. The CDR3 has 12 amino acids. Trimming pared 5 bases from V and 5 bases from J, leaving 10 bases between. CDR3 sequence reads: CASRGPGETQYF. Written as DNA, the CDR3 is TGTGCCAGCAGGGGTCCGGGGGAGACCCAGTACTTC.

J is TRBJ2-1 and V is TRBV7-6, with D possibly being TRBD1 (6 bases). The CDR3 loop spans 13 amino acids. Germline loops: CDR1 SGHVS, CDR2 FNYEAQ. V lost 5 bases, J lost 8 bases, and 13 bases lay in between. For the CDR3, the DNA is TGTGCCAGCAGCCCCTTACAGGGACATGAGCAGTTCTTC. Amino acid sequence: CASSPLQGHEQFF.

The DNA of the CDR3 is TGTGCCAGCAGTTTTGGGCCAACGAACTATGGCTACACCTTC. Amino acids: CASSFGPTNYGYTF. The chain employs TRBV27 and TRBJ1-2; D is undetermined. The CDR3 consists of 14 residues. Deletions cut 3 bases from V and 2 bases from J, with 10 bases between. CDR1 is MNHEY and CDR2 is SMNVEV in the germline V gene (reference sequence).

This clone has only a few counts. The rearrangement links TRBV7-9 to TRBJ2-2, with TRBD2 as a possible D gene (5 bases). There are 15 residues in the CDR3. Trimming left V 5 bases short and J 2 bases short, with 12 bases between. Germline CDR1 and CDR2: SEHNR and FQNEAQ (reference sequence). Written as DNA, the CDR3 is TGTGCCAGCAGCAACTGGCGGACTAACACCGGGGAGCTGTTTTTT. This encodes CASSNWRTNTGELFF.

This clone was seen only a few times. Other DNA sequences within the sample encode an identical CDR3. The chain employs TRBV29-1 and TRBJ2-7; D could derive from TRBD1 or TRBD2 (6 bases each). The CDR3 length is 13 residues. The germline V and J ends were trimmed by 4 bases and 0 bases, with 10 bases remaining between them. Germline lookup yields CDR1 SQVTM and CDR2 ANQGSEA. The CDR3 region is CSVGGASSYEQYF. As DNA, the CDR3 is TGCAGCGTTGGGGGGGCAAGCTCCTACGAGCAGTACTTC.

The rearrangement joins TRBV2 to TRBJ2-1, with TRBD1 matching over 10 bases. Germline V gene data show CDR1 as SNHLY and CDR2 as FYNNEI. This CDR3 has 16 residues. The V segment lost 8 bases and the J segment 5 bases; nucleotides outside the gene matches: 12. In DNA, the CDR3 is TGTGCCAGCTTAATAGAGCCGGGACAGGGGCACAATGAGCAGTTCTTC. This gives the protein CASLIEPGQGHNEQFF.

This clone was seen only a few times. The chain has TRBV5-6 and TRBJ2-7; D remains ambiguous. The CDR3 length is 12 residues. Per the germline V gene, CDR1 is SGHDT and CDR2 is YYEEEE. V was clipped by 0 bases and J by 5 bases, with 6 bases between them. CDR3 nucleotides: TGTGCCAGCAGCTTGGAGGGCAACGAGCAGTACTTC. This sequence encodes CASSLEGNEQYF. Filled out from reference TRBV5-6 and TRBJ2-7, the complete variable domain reads DAGVTQSPTHLIKTRGQQVTLRCSPKSGHDTVSWYQQALGQGPQFIFQYYEEEERQRGNFPDRFSGHQFPNYSSELNVNALLLGDSALYLCASSLEGNEQYFGPGTRLTVT.